This T cell receptor beta chain is from a study of T cells in localized non-small cell lung cancer. Points from the study as a whole: Sequencing was limited to one tumor region, leaving the possibility of heterogeneity open. Uninvolved adjacent lung showed the highest T cell clonality, exceeding tumor.

Profiled with immunoSEQ multiplex PCR; TCRdb holds only in-frame clones, not every one. The top ten hold under 8.5% of the sample, which has around 35,000 clones, around 85% seen once. With regard to this clone: As yet, its antigen is unknown.

Trimming removed 5 bases at V and 0 bases at J, with 10 bases between. Germline CDR1 reads SGHVS; CDR2 reads FQNEAQ. The CDR3 is made up of 14 amino acids. The sequencing used peripheral blood, collected before any cancer treatment. The TCR originated in a woman aged 35-75 years with stage I lung adenocarcinoma. This chain connects TRBV7-8 to TRBJ1-1; D is perhaps TRBD1 (5 bases). CDR3 nucleotide sequence: TGTGCCAGCAGCCGGGGGAATTTGAACACTGAAGCTTTCTTT. It encodes CASSRGNLNTEAFF.